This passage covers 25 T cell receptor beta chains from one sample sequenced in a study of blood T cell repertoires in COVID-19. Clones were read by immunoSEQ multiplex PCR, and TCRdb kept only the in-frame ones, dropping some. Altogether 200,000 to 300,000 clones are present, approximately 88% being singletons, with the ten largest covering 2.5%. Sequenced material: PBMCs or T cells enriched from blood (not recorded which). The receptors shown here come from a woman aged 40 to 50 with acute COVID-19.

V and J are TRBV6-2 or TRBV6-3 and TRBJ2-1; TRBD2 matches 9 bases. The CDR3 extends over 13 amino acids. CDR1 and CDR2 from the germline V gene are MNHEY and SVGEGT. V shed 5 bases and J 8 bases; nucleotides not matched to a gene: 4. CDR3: CASSGGGAYEQFF. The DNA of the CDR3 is TGTGCCAGCAGTGGCGGGGGGGCCTATGAGCAGTTCTTC.

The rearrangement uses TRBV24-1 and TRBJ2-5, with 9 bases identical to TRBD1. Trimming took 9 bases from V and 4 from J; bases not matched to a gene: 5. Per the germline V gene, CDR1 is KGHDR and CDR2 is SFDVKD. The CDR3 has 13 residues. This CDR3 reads CATAQGAGETQYF. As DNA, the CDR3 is TGTGCCACCGCACAGGGGGCCGGAGAGACCCAGTACTTC.

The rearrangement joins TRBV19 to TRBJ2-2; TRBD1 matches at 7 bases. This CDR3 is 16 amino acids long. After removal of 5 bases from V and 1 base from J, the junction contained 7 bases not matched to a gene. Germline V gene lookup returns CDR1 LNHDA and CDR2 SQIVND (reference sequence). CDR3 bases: TGTGCCAGTAGTGTAAAGGGGGCCCTGAACACCGGGGAGCTGTTTTTT. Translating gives CASSVKGALNTGELFF.

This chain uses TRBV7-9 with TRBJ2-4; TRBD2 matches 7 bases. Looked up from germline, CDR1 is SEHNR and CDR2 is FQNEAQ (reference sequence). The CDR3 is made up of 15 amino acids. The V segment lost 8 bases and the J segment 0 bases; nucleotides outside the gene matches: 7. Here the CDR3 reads CASSTAGIAKNIQYF. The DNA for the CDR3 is TGTGCCAGCTCGACAGCGGGGATAGCCAAAAACATTCAGTACTTC.

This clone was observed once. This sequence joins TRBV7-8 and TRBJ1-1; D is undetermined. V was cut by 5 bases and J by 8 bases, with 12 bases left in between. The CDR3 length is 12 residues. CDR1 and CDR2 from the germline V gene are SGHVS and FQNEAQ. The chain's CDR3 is CASSPYSLEAFF. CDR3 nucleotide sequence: TGTGCCAGCAGCCCATATAGCCTAGAAGCTTTCTTT.

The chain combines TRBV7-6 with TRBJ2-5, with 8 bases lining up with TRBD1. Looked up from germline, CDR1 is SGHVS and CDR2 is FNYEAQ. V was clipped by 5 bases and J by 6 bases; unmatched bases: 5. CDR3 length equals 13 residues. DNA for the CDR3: TGTGCCAGCAGCCGGGACAGGCTAAAGACCCAGTACTTC. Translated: CASSRDRLKTQYF.

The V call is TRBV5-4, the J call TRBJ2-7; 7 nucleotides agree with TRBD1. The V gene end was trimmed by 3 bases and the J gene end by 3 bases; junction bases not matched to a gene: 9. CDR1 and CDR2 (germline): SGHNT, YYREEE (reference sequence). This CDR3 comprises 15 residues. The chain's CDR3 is CASSSNRDSLYEQYV. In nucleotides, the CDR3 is TGTGCCAGCAGCTCCAACCGGGACAGCCTCTACGAGCAGTACGTC.

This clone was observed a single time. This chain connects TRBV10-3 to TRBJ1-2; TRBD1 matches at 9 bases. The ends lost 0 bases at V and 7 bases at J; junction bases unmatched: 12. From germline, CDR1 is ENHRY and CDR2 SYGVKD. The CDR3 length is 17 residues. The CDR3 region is CAISESGTGLAIGGYTF. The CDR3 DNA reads TGTGCCATCAGTGAGTCTGGGACAGGGTTGGCTATTGGTGGCTACACCTTC.

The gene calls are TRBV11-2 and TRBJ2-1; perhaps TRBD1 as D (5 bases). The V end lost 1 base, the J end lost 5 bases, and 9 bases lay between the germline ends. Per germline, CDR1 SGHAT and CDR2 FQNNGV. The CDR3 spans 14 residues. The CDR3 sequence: CASSLGPRDNEQFF. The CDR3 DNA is TGTGCCAGCAGCTTAGGCCCCAGGGACAATGAGCAGTTCTTC.

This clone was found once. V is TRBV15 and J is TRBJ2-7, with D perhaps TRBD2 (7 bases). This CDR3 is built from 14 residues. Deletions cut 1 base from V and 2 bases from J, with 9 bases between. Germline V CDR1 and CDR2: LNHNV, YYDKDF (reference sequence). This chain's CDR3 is CATSRGGGAYEQYF. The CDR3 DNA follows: TGTGCCACCAGCAGAGGAGGGGGGGCCTACGAGCAGTACTTC.

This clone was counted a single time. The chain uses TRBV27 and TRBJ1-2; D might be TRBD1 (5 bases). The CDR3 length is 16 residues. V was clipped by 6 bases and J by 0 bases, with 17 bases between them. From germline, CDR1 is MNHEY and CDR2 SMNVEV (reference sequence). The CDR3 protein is CASRVWTTGANYGYTF. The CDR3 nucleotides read TGTGCCAGCAGAGTTTGGACTACAGGAGCTAACTATGGCTACACCTTC.

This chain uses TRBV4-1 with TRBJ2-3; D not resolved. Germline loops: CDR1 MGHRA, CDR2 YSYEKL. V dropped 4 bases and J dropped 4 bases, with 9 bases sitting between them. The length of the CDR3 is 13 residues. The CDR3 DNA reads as TGCGCCAGCAGCCTGGGCTCCTCAGATACGCAGTATTTT. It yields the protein CASSLGSSDTQYF.

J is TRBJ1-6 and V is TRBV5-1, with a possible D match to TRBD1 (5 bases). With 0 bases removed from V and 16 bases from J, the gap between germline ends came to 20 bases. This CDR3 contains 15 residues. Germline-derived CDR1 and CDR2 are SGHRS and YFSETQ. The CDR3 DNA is TGCGCCAGCAGCTTGGAGGGTCAGCCCGGGGGGGATCTCCACTTT. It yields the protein CASSLEGQPGGDLHF.

Here the CDR3 reads CSAYRDRGVWGQETQYF. The DNA for the CDR3 is TGCAGCGCCTACCGGGACAGGGGAGTATGGGGCCAAGAGACCCAGTACTTC. The chain couples TRBV29-1 to TRBJ2-5, with 10 bases aligning to TRBD1. Germline CDR1 is SQVTM and CDR2 is ANQGSEA. The CDR3 sequence is 17 residues long. The junction had 15 bases not matched to a gene; V was cut back by 7 bases and J by 1 base.

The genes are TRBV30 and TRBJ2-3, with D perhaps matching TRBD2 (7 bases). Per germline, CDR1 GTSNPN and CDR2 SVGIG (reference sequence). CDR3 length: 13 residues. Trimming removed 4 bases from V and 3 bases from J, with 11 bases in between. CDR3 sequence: CAWKRGGTDTQYF. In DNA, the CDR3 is TGTGCCTGGAAGAGGGGGGGGACAGATACGCAGTATTTT.

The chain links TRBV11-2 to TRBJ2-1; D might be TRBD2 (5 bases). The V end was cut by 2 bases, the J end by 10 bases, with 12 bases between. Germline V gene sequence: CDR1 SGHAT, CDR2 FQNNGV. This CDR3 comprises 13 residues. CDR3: CASSLIIGEEQFF. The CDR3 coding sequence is TGTGCCAGCAGCTTAATAATCGGGGAAGAGCAGTTCTTC. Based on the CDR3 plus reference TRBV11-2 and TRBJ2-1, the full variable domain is EAGVAQSPRYKIIEKRQSVAFWCNPISGHATLYWYQQILGQGPKLLIQFQNNGVVDDSQLPKDRFSAERLKGVDSTLKIQPAKLEDSAVYLCASSLIIGEEQFFGPGTRLTVL.

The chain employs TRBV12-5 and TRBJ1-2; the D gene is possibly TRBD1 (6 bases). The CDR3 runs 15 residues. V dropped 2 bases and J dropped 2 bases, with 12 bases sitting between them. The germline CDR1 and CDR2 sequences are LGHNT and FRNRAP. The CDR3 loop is CASGLLNRANYGYTF. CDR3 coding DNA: TGTGCTAGTGGTTTGTTAAACAGGGCGAACTATGGCTACACCTTC.

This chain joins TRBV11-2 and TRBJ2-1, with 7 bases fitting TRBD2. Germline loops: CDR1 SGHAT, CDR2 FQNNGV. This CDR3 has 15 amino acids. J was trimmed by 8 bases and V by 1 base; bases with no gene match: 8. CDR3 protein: CASSLVAGAGYEQFF. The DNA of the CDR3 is TGTGCCAGCAGCTTAGTGGCGGGAGCAGGATATGAGCAGTTCTTC.

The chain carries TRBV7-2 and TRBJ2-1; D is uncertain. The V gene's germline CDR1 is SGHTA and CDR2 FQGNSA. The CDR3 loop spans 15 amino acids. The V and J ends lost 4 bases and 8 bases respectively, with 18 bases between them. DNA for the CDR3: TGTGCCAGCAGCTCAATTGGCGGCCCCGGCGATGAGCAGTTCTTC. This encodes CASSSIGGPGDEQFF.

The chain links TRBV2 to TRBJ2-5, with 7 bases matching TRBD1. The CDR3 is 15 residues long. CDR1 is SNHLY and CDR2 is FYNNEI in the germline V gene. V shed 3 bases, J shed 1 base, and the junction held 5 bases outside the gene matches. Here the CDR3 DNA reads TGTGCCAGCAGTGATACAAAGGGGGCCCAAGAGACCCAGTACTTC. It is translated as CASSDTKGAQETQYF.

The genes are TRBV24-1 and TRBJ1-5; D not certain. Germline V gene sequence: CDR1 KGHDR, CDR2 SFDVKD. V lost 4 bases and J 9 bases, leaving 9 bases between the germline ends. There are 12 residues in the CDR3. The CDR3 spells CATSDPSGPQHF. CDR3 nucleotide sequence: TGTGCCACCAGTGACCCTTCAGGGCCCCAGCATTTT.

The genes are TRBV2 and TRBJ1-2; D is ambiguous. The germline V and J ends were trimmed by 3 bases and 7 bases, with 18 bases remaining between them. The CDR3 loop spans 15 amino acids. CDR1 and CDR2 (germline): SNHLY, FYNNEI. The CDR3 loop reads CASSDIGGSLGGYTF. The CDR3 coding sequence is TGTGCCAGCAGTGACATTGGCGGCAGCCTCGGTGGCTACACCTTC.

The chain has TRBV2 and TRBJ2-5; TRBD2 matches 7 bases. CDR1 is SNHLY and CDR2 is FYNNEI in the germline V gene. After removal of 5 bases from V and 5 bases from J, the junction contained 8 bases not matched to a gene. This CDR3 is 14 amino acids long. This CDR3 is CASSFDGGRETQYF. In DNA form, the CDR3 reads TGTGCCAGCAGTTTCGACGGGGGGAGGGAGACCCAGTACTTC.

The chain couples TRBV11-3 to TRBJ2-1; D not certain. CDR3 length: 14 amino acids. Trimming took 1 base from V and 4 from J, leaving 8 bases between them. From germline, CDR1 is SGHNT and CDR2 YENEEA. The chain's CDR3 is CASSLGRVYNEQFF. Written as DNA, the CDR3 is TGTGCCAGCAGCTTAGGTCGGGTGTACAATGAGCAGTTCTTC.

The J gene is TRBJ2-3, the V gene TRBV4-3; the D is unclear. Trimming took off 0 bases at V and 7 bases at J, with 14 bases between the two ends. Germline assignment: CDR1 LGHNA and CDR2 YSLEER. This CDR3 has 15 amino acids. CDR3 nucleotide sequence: TGCGCCAGCAGCCAAGAGGCTGCCATTATAAATACGCAGTATTTT. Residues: CASSQEAAIINTQYF.